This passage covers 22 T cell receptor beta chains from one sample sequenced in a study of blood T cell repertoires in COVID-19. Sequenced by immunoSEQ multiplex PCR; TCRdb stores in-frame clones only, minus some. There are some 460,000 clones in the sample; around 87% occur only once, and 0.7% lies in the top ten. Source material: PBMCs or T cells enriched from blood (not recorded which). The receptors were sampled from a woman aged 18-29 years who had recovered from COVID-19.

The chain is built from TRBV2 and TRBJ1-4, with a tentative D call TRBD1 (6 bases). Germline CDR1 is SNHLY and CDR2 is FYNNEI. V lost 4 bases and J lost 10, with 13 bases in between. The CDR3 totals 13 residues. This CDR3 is CASSGDGGAKLFF. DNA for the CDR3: TGTGCCAGCAGTGGAGATGGGGGGGCAAAACTGTTTTTT.

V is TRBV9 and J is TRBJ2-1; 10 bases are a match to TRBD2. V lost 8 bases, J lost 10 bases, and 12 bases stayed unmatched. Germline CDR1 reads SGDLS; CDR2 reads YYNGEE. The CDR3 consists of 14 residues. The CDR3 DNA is TGTGCCAGATACCTAGCGGGGGCCCAGGGGGAGCAGTTCTTC. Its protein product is CARYLAGAQGEQFF.

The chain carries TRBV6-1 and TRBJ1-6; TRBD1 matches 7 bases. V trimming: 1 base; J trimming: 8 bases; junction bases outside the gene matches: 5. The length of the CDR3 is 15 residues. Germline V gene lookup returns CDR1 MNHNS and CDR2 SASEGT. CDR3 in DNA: TGTGCCAGCAGTGAAGTACAGGGGACGCATTCACCCCTCCACTTT. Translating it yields CASSEVQGTHSPLHF.

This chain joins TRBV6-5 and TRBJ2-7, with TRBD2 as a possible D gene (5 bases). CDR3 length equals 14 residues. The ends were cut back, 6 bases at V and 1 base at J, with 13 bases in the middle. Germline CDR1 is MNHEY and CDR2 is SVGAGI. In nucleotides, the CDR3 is TGTGCCAGCAGCCCGCTTAGGACTTCCTACGAGCAGTACTTC. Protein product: CASSPLRTSYEQYF.

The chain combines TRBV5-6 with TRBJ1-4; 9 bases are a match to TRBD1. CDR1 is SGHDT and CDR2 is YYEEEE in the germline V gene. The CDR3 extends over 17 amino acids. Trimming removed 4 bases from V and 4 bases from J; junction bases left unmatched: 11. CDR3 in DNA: TGTGCCAGCAGCGTTTATGGACAGGGGACCCGTAATGAAAAACTGTTTTTT. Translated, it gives CASSVYGQGTRNEKLFF.

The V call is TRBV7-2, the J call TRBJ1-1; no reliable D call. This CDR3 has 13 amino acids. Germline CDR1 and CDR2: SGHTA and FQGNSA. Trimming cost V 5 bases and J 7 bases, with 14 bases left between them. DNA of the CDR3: TGTGCCAGCAGCCCCAGACACTCAAGTGAAGCTTTCTTT. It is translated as CASSPRHSSEAFF.

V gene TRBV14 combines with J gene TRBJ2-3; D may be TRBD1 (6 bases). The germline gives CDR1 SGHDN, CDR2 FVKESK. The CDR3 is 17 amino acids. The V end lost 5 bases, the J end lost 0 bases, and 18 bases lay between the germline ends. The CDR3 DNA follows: TGTGCCAGCAGCAAGCGGACAGCCCTTTCTAGCACAGATACGCAGTATTTT. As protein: CASSKRTALSSTDTQYF.

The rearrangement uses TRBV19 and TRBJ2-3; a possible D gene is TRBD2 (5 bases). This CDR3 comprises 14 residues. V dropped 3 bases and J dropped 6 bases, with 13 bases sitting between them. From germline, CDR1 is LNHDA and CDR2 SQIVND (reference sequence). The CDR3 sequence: CASSMAPLEDTQYF. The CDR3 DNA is TGTGCCAGTAGTATGGCTCCACTAGAGGATACGCAGTATTTT.

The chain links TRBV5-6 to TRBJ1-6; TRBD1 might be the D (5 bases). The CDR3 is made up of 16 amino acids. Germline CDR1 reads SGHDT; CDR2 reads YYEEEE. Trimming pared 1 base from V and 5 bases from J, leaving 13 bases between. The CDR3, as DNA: TGTGCCAGCAGCTTGATATTAAGGGGAAATAATTCACCCCTCCACTTT. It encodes CASSLILRGNNSPLHF.

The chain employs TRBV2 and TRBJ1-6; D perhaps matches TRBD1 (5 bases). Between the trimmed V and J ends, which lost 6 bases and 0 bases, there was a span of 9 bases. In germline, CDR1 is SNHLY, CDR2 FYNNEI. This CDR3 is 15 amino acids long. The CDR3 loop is CASRAGRSYNSPLHF. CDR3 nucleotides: TGTGCCAGCAGGGCGGGGCGCTCCTATAATTCACCCCTCCACTTT.

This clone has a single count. This CDR3 is CAWSAQGVNQPQHF. The CDR3 bases are TGTGCCTGGAGTGCACAGGGGGTCAATCAGCCCCAGCATTTT. V gene TRBV30 combines with J gene TRBJ1-5; 8 bases line up with TRBD1. V lost 1 base and J lost 3; bases outside the gene matches: 2. The germline CDR1 and CDR2 sequences are GTSNPN and SVGIG (reference sequence). This CDR3 has 14 amino acids.

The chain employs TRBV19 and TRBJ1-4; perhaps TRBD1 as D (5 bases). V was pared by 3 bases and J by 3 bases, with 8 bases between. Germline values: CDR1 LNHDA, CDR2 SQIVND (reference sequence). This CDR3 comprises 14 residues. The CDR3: CASSMDTANEKLFF. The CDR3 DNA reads TGTGCCAGTAGTATGGACACAGCTAATGAAAAACTGTTTTTT.

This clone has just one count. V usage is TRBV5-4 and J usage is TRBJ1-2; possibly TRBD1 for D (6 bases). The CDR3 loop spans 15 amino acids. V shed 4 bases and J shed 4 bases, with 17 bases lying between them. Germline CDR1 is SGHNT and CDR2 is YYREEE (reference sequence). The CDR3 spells CASSETGGAGYGYTF. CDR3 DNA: TGTGCCAGCAGCGAAACGGGGGGGGCCGGCTATGGCTACACCTTC.

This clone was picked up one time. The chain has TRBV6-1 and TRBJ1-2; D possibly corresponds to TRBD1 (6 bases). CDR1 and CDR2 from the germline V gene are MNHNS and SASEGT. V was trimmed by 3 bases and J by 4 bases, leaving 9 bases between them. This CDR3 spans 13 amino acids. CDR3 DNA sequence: TGTGCCAGCAGTGATGACAGGCCCTATGGCTACACCTTC. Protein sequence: CASSDDRPYGYTF.

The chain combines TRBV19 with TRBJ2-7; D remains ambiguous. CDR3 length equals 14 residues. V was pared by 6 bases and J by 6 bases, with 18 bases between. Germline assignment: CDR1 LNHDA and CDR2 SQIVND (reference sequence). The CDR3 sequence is CASSDYIGALEQYF. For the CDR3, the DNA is TGTGCCAGTAGCGATTACATAGGAGCGCTCGAGCAGTACTTC.

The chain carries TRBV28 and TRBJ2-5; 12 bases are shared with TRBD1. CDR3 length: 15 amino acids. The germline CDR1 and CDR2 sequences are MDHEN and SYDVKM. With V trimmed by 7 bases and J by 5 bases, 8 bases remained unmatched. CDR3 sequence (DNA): TGTGCCAGCAAAGGGGACAGGGGGCCCTGGGAGACCCAGTACTTC. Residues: CASKGDRGPWETQYF.

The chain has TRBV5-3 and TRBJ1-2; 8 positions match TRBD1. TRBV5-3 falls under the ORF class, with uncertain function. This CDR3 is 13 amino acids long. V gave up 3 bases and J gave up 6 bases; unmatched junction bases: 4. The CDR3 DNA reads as TGTGCCAGAAGCTCCAGGGGGCGGCATGGCTACACCTTC. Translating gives CARSSRGRHGYTF.

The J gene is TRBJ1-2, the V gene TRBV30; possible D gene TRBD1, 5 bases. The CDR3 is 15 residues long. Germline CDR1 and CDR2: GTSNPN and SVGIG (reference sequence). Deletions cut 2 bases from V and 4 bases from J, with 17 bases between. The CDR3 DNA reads TGTGCCTGGAGTCACAAGGACACCTTCTCCTATGGCTACACCTTC. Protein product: CAWSHKDTFSYGYTF.

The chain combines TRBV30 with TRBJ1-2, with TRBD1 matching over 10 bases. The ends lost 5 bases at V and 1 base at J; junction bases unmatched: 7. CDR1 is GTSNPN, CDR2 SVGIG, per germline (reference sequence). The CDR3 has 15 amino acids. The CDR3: CAWRDRGLLNYGYTF. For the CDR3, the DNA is TGTGCCTGGCGGGACAGGGGACTTCTTAACTATGGCTACACCTTC.

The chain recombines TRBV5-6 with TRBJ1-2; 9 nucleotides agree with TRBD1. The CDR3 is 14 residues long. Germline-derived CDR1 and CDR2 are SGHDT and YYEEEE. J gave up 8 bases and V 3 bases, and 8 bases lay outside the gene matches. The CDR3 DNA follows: TGTGCCAGCAGCTGGGGACAGGGAAATTTCGGCTACACCTTC. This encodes CASSWGQGNFGYTF.

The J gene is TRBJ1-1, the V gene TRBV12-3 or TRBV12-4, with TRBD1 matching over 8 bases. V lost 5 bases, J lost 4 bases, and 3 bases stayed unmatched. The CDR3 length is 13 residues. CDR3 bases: TGTGCCAGCAGTCCAGGGGGCAGCACTGAAGCTTTCTTT. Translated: CASSPGGSTEAFF.

The CDR3 protein is CASSAGPGDTEAFF. DNA for the CDR3: TGTGCCAGCAGTGCGGGTCCCGGCGATACTGAAGCTTTCTTT. V gene TRBV2 combines with J gene TRBJ1-1; D remains unclear. Germline CDR1 SNHLY, CDR2 FYNNEI. The CDR3 extends over 14 amino acids. V was cut by 4 bases and J by 5 bases, with 14 bases left in between.